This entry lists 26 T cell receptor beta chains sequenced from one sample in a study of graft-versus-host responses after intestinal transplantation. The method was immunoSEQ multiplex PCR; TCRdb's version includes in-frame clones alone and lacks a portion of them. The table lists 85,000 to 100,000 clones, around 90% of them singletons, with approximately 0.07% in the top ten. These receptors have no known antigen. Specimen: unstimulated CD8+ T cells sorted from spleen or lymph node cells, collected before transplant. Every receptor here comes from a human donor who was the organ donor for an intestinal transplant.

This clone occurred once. CDR3 sequence reads: CASSDSGYSNQPQHF. The CDR3 DNA reads as TGTGCCAGCAGTGACTCAGGGTATTCCAATCAGCCCCAGCATTTT. This chain connects TRBV6-1 to TRBJ1-5; tentative D call: TRBD1 (5 bases). This CDR3 contains 15 residues. Trimming took 3 bases from V and 3 from J, leaving 12 bases between them. CDR1 is MNHNS and CDR2 is SASEGT in the germline V gene.

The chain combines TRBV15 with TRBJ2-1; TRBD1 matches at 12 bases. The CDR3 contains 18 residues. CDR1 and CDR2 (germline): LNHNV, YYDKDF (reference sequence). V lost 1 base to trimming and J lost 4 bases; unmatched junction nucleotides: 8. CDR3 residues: CATSRVRGQGAKYNEQFF. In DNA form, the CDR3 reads TGTGCCACCAGCAGAGTTCGGGGACAGGGGGCGAAATACAATGAGCAGTTCTTC. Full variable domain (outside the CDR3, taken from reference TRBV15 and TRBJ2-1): DAMVIQNPRYQVTQFGKPVTLSCSQTLNHNVMYWYQQKSSQAPKLLFHYYDKDFNNEADTPDNFQSRRPNTSFCFLDIRSPGLGDTAMYLCATSRVRGQGAKYNEQFFGPGTRLTVL.

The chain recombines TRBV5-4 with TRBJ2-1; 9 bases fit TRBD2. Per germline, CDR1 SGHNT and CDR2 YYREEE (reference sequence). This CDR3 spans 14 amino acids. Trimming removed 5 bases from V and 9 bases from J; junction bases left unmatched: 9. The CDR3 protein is CASSTFSREGEQFF. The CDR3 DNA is TGTGCCAGCAGTACTTTTTCGCGGGAGGGTGAGCAGTTCTTC.

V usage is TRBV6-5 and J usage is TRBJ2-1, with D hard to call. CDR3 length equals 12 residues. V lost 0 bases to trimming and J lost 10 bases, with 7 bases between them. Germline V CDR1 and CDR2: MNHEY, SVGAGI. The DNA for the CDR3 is TGTGCCAGCAGTTACTCGGAGAGGGAGCAGTTCTTC. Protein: CASSYSEREQFF.

This CDR3 is CASSLTEAVLFYGYTF. The CDR3 DNA follows: TGTGCCAGCAGTTTAACCGAGGCAGTCCTATTCTATGGCTACACCTTC. This chain links TRBV28 with TRBJ1-2; D is unresolved. CDR3 length: 16 residues. The V end lost 2 bases, the J end lost 4 bases, and 17 bases lay between the germline ends. CDR1 MDHEN and CDR2 SYDVKM come from the germline V gene.

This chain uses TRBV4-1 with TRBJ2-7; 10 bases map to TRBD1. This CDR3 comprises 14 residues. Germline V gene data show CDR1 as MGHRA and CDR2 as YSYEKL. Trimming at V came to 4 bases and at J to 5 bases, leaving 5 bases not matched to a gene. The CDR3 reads CASSPADRGHEQYF. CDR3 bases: TGCGCCAGCAGCCCAGCCGACAGGGGGCACGAGCAGTACTTC.

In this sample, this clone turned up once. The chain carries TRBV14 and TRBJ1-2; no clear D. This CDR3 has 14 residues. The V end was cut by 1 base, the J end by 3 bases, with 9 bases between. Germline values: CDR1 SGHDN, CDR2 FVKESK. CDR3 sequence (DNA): TGTGCCAGCAGCCAAGCCGGGTTGGACTATGGCTACACCTTC. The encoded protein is CASSQAGLDYGYTF.

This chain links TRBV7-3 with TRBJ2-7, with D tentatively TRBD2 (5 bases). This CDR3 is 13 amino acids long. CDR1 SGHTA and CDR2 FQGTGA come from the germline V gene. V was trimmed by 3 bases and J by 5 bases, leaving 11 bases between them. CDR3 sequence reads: CASSFTGYHEQYF. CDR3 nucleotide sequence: TGTGCCAGCAGCTTTACGGGGTACCACGAGCAGTACTTC.

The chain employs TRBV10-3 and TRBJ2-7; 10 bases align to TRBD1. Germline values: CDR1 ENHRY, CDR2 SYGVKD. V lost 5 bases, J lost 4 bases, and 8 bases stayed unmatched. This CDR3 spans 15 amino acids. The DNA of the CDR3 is TGTGCCATCAGTAATGACAGGGGGCCACCTTACGAGCAGTACTTC. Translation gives CAISNDRGPPYEQYF.

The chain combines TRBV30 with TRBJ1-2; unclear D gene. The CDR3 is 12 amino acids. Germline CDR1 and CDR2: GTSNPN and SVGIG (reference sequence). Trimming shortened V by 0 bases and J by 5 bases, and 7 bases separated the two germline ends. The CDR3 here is CAWSVRGYGYTF. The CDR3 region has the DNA TGTGCCTGGAGTGTCCGCGGTTATGGCTACACCTTC.

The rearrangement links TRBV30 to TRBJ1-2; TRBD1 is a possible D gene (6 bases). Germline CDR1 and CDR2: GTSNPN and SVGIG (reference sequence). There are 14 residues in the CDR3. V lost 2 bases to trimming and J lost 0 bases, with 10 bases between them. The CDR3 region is CAWSLQGPNYGYTF. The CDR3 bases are TGTGCCTGGAGTCTACAGGGTCCTAACTATGGCTACACCTTC.

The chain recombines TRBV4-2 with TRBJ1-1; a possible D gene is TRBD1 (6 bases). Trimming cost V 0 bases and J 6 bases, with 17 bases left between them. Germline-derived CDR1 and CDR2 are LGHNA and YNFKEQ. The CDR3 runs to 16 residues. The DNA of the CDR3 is TGTGCCAGCAGCCAAGATTCTAGCCGGACAGCGTCTGAAGCTTTCTTT. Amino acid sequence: CASSQDSSRTASEAFF.

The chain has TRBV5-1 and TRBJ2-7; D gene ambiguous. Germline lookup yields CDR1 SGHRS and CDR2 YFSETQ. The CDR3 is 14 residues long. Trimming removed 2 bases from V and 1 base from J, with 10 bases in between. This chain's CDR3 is CASSLLVSSYEQYF. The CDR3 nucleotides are TGCGCCAGCAGCTTATTAGTTTCATCCTACGAGCAGTACTTC.

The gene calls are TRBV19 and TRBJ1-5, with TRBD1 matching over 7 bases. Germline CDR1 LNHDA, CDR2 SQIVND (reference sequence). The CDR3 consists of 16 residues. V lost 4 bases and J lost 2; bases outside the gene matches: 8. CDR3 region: CASSTKTGIGNQPQHF. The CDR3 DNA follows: TGTGCCAGTAGTACCAAGACAGGGATTGGCAATCAGCCCCAGCATTTT.

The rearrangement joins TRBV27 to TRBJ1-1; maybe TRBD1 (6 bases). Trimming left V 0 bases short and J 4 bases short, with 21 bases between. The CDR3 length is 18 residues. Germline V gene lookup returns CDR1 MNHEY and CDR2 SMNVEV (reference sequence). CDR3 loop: CASSLSVLARGAFTEAFF. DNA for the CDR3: TGTGCCAGCAGTTTATCGGTATTGGCGCGGGGGGCATTCACTGAAGCTTTCTTT.

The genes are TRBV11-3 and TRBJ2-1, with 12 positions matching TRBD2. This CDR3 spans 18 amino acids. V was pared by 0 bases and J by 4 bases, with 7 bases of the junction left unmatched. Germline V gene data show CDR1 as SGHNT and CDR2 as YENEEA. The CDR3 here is CASSLDEGLAGRYNEQFF. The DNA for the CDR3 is TGTGCCAGCAGCTTAGATGAAGGACTAGCGGGGAGATACAATGAGCAGTTCTTC. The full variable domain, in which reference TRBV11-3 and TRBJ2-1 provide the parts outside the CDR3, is EAGVVQSPRYKIIEKKQPVAFWCNPISGHNTLYWYLQNLGQGPELLIRYENEEAVDDSQLPKDRFSAERLKGVDSTLKIQPAELGDSAVYLCASSLDEGLAGRYNEQFFGPGTRLTVL.

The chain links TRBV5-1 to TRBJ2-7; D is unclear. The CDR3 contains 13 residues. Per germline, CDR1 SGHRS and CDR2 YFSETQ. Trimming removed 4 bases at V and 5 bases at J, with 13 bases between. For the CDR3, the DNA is TGCGCCAGCAGCCTCCGGTCTCTGGACGAGCAGTACTTC. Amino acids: CASSLRSLDEQYF. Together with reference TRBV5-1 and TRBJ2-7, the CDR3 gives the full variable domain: KAGVTQTPRYLIKTRGQQVTLSCSPISGHRSVSWYQQTPGQGLQFLFEYFSETQRNKGNFPGRFSGRQFSNSRSEMNVSTLELGDSALYLCASSLRSLDEQYFGPGTRLTVT.

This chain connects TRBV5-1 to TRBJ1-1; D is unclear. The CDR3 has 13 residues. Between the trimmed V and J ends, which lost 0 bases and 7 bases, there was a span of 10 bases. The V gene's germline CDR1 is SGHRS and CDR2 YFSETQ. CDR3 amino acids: CASSLAGSLEAFF. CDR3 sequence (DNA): TGCGCCAGCAGCTTGGCGGGATCACTTGAAGCTTTCTTT.

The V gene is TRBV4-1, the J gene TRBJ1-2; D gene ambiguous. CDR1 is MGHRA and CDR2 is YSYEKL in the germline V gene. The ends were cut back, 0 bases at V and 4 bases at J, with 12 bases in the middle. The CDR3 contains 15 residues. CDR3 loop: CASSQDRQEVYGYTF. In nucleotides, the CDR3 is TGCGCCAGCAGCCAAGATAGGCAGGAGGTCTATGGCTACACCTTC.

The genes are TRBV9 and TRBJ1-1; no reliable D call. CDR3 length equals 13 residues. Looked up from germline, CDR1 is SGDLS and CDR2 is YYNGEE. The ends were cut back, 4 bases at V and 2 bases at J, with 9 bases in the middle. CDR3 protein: CASSPWHNTEAFF. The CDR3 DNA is TGTGCCAGCAGCCCTTGGCATAACACTGAAGCTTTCTTT.

CDR3 DNA sequence: TGTGCCAGCAGGGGCTCCGTTATCGGCTTTGGGGGCTACACCTTC. This gives the protein CASRGSVIGFGGYTF. The chain has TRBV2 and TRBJ1-2; D unresolved. The V gene's germline CDR1 is SNHLY and CDR2 FYNNEI. V was clipped by 6 bases and J by 8 bases, with 22 bases between them. This CDR3 contains 15 residues.

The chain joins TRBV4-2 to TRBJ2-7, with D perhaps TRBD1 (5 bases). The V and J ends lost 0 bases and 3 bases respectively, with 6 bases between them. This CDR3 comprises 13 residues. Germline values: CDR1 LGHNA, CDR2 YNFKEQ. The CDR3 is CASSQEDNYEQYF. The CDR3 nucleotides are TGTGCCAGCAGCCAAGAGGACAACTACGAGCAGTACTTC.

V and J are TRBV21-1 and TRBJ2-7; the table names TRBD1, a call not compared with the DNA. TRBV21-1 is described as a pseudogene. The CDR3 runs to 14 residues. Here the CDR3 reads CASILDRGPYEQYF. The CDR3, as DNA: TGTGCCAGCATCCTTGACAGGGGCCCCTACGAGCAGTACTTC.

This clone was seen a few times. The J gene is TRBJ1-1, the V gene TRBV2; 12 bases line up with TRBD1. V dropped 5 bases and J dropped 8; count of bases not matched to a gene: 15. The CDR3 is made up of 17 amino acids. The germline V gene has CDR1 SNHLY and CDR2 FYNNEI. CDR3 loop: CASSPPGTGGYGTEAFF. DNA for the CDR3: TGTGCCAGCAGTCCACCGGGGACAGGGGGCTACGGAACGGAAGCTTTCTTT.

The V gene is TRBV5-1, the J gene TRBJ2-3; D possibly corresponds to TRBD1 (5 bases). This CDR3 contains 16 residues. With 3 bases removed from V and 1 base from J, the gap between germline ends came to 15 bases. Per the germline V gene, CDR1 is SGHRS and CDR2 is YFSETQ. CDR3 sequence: CASSSNDVTGTDTQYF. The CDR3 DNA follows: TGCGCCAGCAGCTCGAACGACGTGACAGGCACAGATACGCAGTATTTT.

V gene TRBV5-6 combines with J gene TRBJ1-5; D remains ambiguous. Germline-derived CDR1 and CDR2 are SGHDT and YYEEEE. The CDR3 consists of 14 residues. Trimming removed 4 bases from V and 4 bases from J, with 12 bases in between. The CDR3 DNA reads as TGTGCCAGCAGCCTAATGACTGGGAATCAGCCCCAGCATTTT. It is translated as CASSLMTGNQPQHF.